This section outlines one T cell receptor beta chain sequence together with its context. Antigen: not known. This sample was taken from a study of T-cell reconstitution after alpha-beta-depleted transplantation in children. Notes on the study in general: Newly generated T cells supplied most T-cell counts and diversity one year post-transplant.

A TCRbeta library incorporating unique molecular identifiers was prepared. TCRdb reprocessed the PCR reads with MiXCR, giving one entry per CDR3 protein. This sample has some 120,000 distinct CDR3 sequences, with about 9.4% found just once. The clonotype was recovered from a boy younger than 10 with acute lymphoblastic leukemia, due to receive a stem cell transplant. Sequences were derived from PBMCs, sampled before TCRalphabeta/CD19-depleted stem cell transplant.

CDR3 sequence: CASSPLGADGYTF. In DNA, the CDR3 is TGTGCCAGCAGCCCCCTGGGGGCGGACGGCTACACCTTC. The chain joins TRBV7-9 to TRBJ1-2, with a possible D match to TRBD1 (6 bases). Per germline, CDR1 SEHNR and CDR2 FQNEAQ (reference sequence). Trimming removed 5 bases from V and 8 bases from J, with 15 bases in between. The CDR3 consists of 13 residues.